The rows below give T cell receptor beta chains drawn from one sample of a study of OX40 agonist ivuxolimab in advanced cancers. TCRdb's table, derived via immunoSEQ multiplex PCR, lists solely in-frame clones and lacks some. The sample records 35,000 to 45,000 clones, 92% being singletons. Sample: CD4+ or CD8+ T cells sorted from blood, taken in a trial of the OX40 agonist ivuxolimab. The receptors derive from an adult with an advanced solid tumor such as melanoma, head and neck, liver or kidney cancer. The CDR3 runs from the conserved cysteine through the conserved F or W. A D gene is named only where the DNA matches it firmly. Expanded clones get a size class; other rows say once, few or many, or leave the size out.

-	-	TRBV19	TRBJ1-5	CASTPSGYSNQPQHF	TGTGCCAGTACCCCGTCCGGGTATAGCAATCAGCCCCAGCATTTT
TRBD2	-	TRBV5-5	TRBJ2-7	CASSLQPSGTLGVLEQYF	TGTGCCAGCAGCTTACAACCTAGCGGAACCTTGGGGGTTCTCGAGCAGTACTTC
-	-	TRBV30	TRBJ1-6	CAWTEGPNSPLHF	TGTGCCTGGACGGAGGGGCCGAATTCACCCCTCCACTTT
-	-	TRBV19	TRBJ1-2	CASTKSGFYGYTF	TGTGCCAGTACCAAGTCAGGGTTCTATGGCTACACCTTC
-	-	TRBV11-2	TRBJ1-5	CASSLGSYQPQHF	TGTGCCAGCAGCTTAGGCAGTTATCAGCCCCAGCATTTT
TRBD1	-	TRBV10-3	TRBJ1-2	CAISPGGRNYGYTF	TGTGCCATCAGTCCAGGGGGTAGGAACTATGGCTACACCTTC
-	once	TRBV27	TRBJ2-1	CASRRTYNEQFF	TGTGCCAGCAGGCGGACCTACAATGAGCAGTTCTTC
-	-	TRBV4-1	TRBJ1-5	CASSQGGRVLGQPQHF	TGCGCCAGCAGCCAAGGGGGCCGGGTGCTGGGCCAGCCCCAGCATTTT
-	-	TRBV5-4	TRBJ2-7	CASSLGQFYEQYF	TGTGCCAGCAGCTTGGGGCAGTTCTACGAGCAGTACTTC
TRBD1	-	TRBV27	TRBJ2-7	CASTAGTGNYEQYF	TGTGCCAGCACCGCCGGGACAGGGAATTACGAGCAGTACTTC
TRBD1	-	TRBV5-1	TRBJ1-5	CASSLGPGDRGRGQPQHF	TGCGCCAGCAGCCTGGGCCCAGGCGACAGGGGGCGAGGACAGCCCCAGCATTTT
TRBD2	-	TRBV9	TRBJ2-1	CASSAGGGWNEQFF	TGTGCCAGCAGCGCTGGGGGAGGGTGGAATGAGCAGTTCTTC
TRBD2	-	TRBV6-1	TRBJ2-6	CASSDEAGAGANVLTF	TGTGCCAGCAGTGATGAAGCGGGAGCTGGGGCCAACGTCCTGACTTTC
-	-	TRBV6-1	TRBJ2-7	CASSDWDPLYEQYF	TGTGCCAGCAGTGACTGGGATCCCCTCTACGAGCAGTACTTC
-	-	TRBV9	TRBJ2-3	CASSSWGSSTDTQYF	TGTGCCAGCAGCTCGTGGGGGTCTAGCACAGATACGCAGTATTTT
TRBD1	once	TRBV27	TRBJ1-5	CASRGGAGNNQPQHF	TGTGCCAGCAGAGGGGGCGCAGGTAACAATCAGCCCCAGCATTTT
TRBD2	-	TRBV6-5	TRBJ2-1	CASSYSSGGVDEQFF	TGTGCCAGCAGTTACTCTAGCGGGGGGGTGGATGAGCAGTTCTTC
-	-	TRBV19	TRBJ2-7	CASSIGRSRDHEQYF	TGTGCCAGTAGTATTGGTCGGTCCAGGGACCACGAGCAGTACTTC
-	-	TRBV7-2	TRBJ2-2	CASSFRTGELFF	TGTGCCAGCAGCTTCCGCACCGGGGAGCTGTTTTTT
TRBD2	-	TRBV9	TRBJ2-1	CASRKGLAGVNEQFF	TGTGCCAGCAGGAAAGGACTAGCGGGAGTAAATGAGCAGTTCTTC
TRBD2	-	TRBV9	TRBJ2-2	CASSSGTSGRPGELFF	TGTGCCAGCAGCTCAGGGACTAGCGGGAGGCCCGGGGAGCTGTTTTTT
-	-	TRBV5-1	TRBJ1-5	CASSPGLNQPQHF	TGCGCCAGCAGCCCTGGATTGAATCAGCCCCAGCATTTT
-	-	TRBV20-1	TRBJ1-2	CSGGTPGGYTF	TGCAGTGGGGGGACACCGGGAGGCTACACCTTC
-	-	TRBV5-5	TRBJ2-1	CASSLDFLLSSYNEQFF	TGTGCCAGCAGCTTGGACTTTCTCCTGAGCTCCTACAATGAGCAGTTCTTC
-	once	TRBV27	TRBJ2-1	CASSFGSYNEQFF	TGTGCCAGCAGCTTCGGTAGCTACAATGAGCAGTTCTTC
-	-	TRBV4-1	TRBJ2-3	CASSQEGGSTDTQYF	TGCGCCAGCAGCCAAGAGGGCGGAAGCACAGATACGCAGTATTTT
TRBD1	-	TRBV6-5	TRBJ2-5	CASSATGAQETQYF	TGTGCCAGCAGTGCGACAGGGGCCCAAGAGACCCAGTACTTC
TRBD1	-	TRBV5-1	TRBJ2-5	CASRRTGQETQYF	TGCGCCAGCAGGCGGACAGGGCAGGAGACCCAGTACTTC
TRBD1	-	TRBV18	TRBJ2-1	CASSPLKGQGSYNEQFF	TGTGCCAGCTCACCACTCAAGGGACAGGGCTCCTACAATGAGCAGTTCTTC
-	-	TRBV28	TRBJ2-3	CASGSNTQYF	TGTGCCAGCGGCTCGAATACGCAGTATTTT
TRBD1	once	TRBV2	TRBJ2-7	CAIPRGSGPYEQYF	TGTGCCATCCCCAGGGGGAGCGGACCCTACGAGCAGTACTTC
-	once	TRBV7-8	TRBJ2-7	CASSLAGGPEQYF	TGTGCCAGCAGCTTAGCGGGAGGACCCGAGCAGTACTTC
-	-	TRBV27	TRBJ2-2	CASKPGPNTGELFF	TGTGCCAGCAAACCGGGACCCAACACCGGGGAGCTGTTTTTT
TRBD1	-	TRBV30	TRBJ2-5	CAWSAVGGQGETQYF	TGTGCCTGGAGTGCAGTCGGAGGACAGGGAGAGACCCAGTACTTC
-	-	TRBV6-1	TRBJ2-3	CASTGTVSTDTQYF	TGTGCCAGCACAGGAACCGTTAGCACAGATACGCAGTATTTT
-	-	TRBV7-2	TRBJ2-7	CASSLDPSYEQYF	TGTGCCAGCAGCTTAGACCCCTCCTACGAGCAGTACTTC
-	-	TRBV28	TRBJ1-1	CASSFRSTEAFF	TGTGCCAGCAGTTTCAGGAGCACTGAAGCTTTCTTT
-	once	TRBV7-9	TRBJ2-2	CASSLARSGDTGELFF	TGTGCCAGCAGCTTAGCGAGAAGCGGTGACACCGGGGAGCTGTTTTTT
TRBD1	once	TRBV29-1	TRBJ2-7	CSVEAGTVYEQYF	TGCAGCGTTGAAGCAGGGACAGTCTACGAGCAGTACTTC
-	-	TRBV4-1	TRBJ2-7	CASSQVRGFYEQYF	TGCGCCAGCAGCCAAGTTAGGGGTTTCTACGAGCAGTACTTC
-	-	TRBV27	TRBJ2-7	CASSLSTGINEQYF	TGTGCCAGCAGTTTATCAACGGGGATCAACGAGCAGTACTTC
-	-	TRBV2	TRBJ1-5	CASSVGPTAQPQHF	TGTGCCAGCAGTGTTGGGCCCACGGCCCAGCCCCAGCATTTT
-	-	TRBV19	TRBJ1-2	CASSPAGAPINYGYTF	TGTGCCAGTAGTCCCGCAGGGGCCCCGATTAACTATGGCTACACCTTC
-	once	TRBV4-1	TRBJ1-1	CASSTGWNTEAFF	TGCGCCAGCAGCACAGGGTGGAACACTGAAGCTTTCTTT